The 30 T cell receptor beta chains given below trace back to one sample, sequenced in a study of blood T cells in healthy people across ages (dated by TCRdb to the mid-2010s). The method was 5' RACE. Instrument on record: Illumina HiSeq 2500. The second PCR ran for roughly 7 to 12 cycles and used a J-beta primer mix along with a sample-barcoded 5' primer. TCRdb reprocessed the public reads (quality trimming at Q25 with fastp, clone calling with MiXCR) and kept in-frame beta chains. Here each entry gathers all rows of one CDR3 protein and keeps the most common genes and DNA. For this sample there are roughly 930,000 distinct CDR3 sequences; 40% to 60% appear just once. The ten largest clones add up to about an eighth of the sample. The sample taken for sequencing was blood. These receptors originate from a man aged 25 to 40 in good health.

This rearrangement joins TRBV20-1 to TRBJ2-7; no reliable D call. Germline assignment: CDR1 DFQATT and CDR2 SNEGSKA (reference sequence). CDR3 length equals 13 residues. V was trimmed by 2 bases and J by 5 bases, leaving 13 bases between them. The CDR3 reads CSARTVGKDEQYF. The CDR3, as DNA: TGCAGTGCTAGAACAGTTGGAAAGGACGAGCAGTACTTC.

The chain carries TRBV11-1 and TRBJ1-1; perhaps TRBD1 as D (6 bases). V was shortened by 6 bases and J by 3 bases, with 17 bases between the two germline ends. The CDR3 consists of 15 residues. Germline V gene lookup returns CDR1 SGHAT and CDR2 FQDESV (reference sequence). The DNA of the CDR3 is TGTGCCAGCAGTTTCACAAACAGGGAGGACACTGAAGCTTTCTTT. Its protein product is CASSFTNREDTEAFF.

The chain carries TRBV18 and TRBJ1-2, with a tentative D call TRBD1 (6 bases). The CDR3 is made up of 16 amino acids. V was cut by 6 bases and J by 1 base, with 18 bases left in between. Germline V gene sequence: CDR1 KGHSH, CDR2 LQKENI. The CDR3 DNA follows: TGTGCCAGCTCTCAAACAGGGCAGCCCCTTAACTATGGCTACACCTTC. Translating gives CASSQTGQPLNYGYTF. The whole variable domain, filled in from reference TRBV18 and TRBJ1-2, reads NAGVMQNPRHLVRRRGQEARLRCSPMKGHSHVYWYRQLPEEGLKFMVYLQKENIIDESGMPKERFSAEFPKEGPSILRIQQVVRGDSAAYFCASSQTGQPLNYGYTFGSGTRLTVV.

As DNA, the CDR3 is TGTGCCAGCAGTACCCCCGGCCGTGAGCAGTTCTTC. Amino acids: CASSTPGREQFF. The rearrangement uses TRBV6-2 or TRBV6-3 and TRBJ2-1; unclear D gene. The V gene's germline CDR1 is MNHEY and CDR2 SVGEGT. This CDR3 has 12 residues. V was trimmed by 5 bases and J by 9 bases, leaving 11 bases between them.

The V call is TRBV27, the J call TRBJ2-7, with 9 bases matching TRBD2. The germline V gene has CDR1 MNHEY and CDR2 SMNVEV (reference sequence). Trimming cost V 2 bases and J 2 bases; bases outside gene matches: 7. The CDR3 runs 16 residues. CDR3: CASSLTGLAGTYEQYF. CDR3 nucleotides: TGTGCCAGCAGTTTAACTGGGCTAGCGGGGACCTACGAGCAGTACTTC.

This clonotype was picked up a small number of times. The V and J genes are TRBV6-5 and TRBJ2-7, with unresolved D. V was trimmed by 3 bases and J by 5 bases, leaving 5 bases between them. The CDR3 is 11 residues long. CDR1 MNHEY and CDR2 SVGAGI come from the germline V gene. CDR3 in amino acids: CASSYANEQYF. CDR3 nucleotides: TGTGCCAGCAGTTATGCGAACGAGCAGTACTTC.

This clonotype showed up just a few times. The rearrangement joins TRBV3-1 to TRBJ2-5; no firm D call. Germline CDR1 LGHDT, CDR2 YNNKEL (reference sequence). The CDR3 loop spans 14 amino acids. Trimming cost V 2 bases and J 3 bases, with 10 bases left between them. Here the CDR3 reads CASSQWAEEETQYF. In DNA form, the CDR3 reads TGTGCCAGCAGCCAATGGGCAGAGGAAGAGACCCAGTACTTC.

The chain has TRBV20-1 and TRBJ1-6; the D gene is possibly TRBD1 (6 bases). Between the trimmed V and J ends, which lost 5 bases and 11 bases, there was a span of 16 bases. The CDR3 extends over 13 amino acids. Germline lookup yields CDR1 DFQATT and CDR2 SNEGSKA (reference sequence). Here the CDR3 reads CSALYRDITPLHF. The CDR3 DNA is TGCAGTGCTCTGTATCGGGACATCACACCCCTCCACTTT.

Many counts were recorded for this clonotype. The chain recombines TRBV5-1 with TRBJ2-3; D is unresolved. With 6 bases removed from V and 0 bases from J, the gap between germline ends came to 11 bases. The CDR3 is 14 amino acids. Germline values: CDR1 SGHRS, CDR2 YFSETQ. CDR3 amino acids: CASTFTSSTDTQYF. For the CDR3, the DNA is TGCGCCAGCACTTTTACGTCTAGCACAGATACGCAGTATTTT.

V usage is TRBV3-1 and J usage is TRBJ2-7; 9 bases fit TRBD1. J gave up 0 bases and V 4 bases, and 4 bases lay outside the gene matches. The CDR3 has 15 residues. CDR1 and CDR2 (germline): LGHDT, YNNKEL (reference sequence). CDR3 in amino acids: CASSPRTGASYEQYF. The CDR3 bases are TGTGCCAGCAGCCCACGGACAGGGGCCTCCTACGAGCAGTACTTC.

This clonotype occurred a few times. The chain uses TRBV10-3 and TRBJ2-7, with D maybe TRBD2 (6 bases). The CDR3 contains 15 residues. The germline V and J ends were trimmed by 8 bases and 2 bases, with 19 bases remaining between them. Per germline, CDR1 ENHRY and CDR2 SYGVKD. This CDR3 is CAIRSDGGSAYEQYF. The DNA for the CDR3 is TGTGCCATCCGCTCGGATGGGGGGAGCGCCTACGAGCAGTACTTC.

The chain links TRBV29-1 to TRBJ2-7; D perhaps matches TRBD2 (6 bases). The CDR3 covers 13 residues. From germline, CDR1 is SQVTM and CDR2 ANQGSEA. Trimming left V 4 bases short and J 0 bases short, with 10 bases between. In DNA, the CDR3 is TGCAGCGTTGGACGGGGGATCTCCTACGAGCAGTACTTC. Protein product: CSVGRGISYEQYF.

V and J are TRBV20-1 and TRBJ2-6; a weak D match, TRBD1 (5 bases). Deletions cut 5 bases from V and 2 bases from J, with 13 bases between. The CDR3 contains 15 residues. Germline values: CDR1 DFQATT, CDR2 SNEGSKA (reference sequence). CDR3 amino acids: CSAYYDSTGANVLTF. CDR3 bases: TGCAGTGCTTACTACGACAGCACTGGGGCCAACGTCCTGACTTTC.

The V call is TRBV10-3, the J call TRBJ1-1; possible D gene TRBD1, 6 bases. Germline V gives CDR1 ENHRY, CDR2 SYGVKD. Trimming cost V 3 bases and J 5 bases, with 7 bases left between them. The CDR3 has 12 amino acids. The CDR3 region has the DNA TGTGCCATCAGTGAAGGGGGTACTGAAGCTTTCTTT. The encoded protein is CAISEGGTEAFF.

Remarks on this clonotype: A junction boundary mismatches the germline segment, possibly from a read error. CDR3 in amino acids: CTSSEGGGGNQPQHF. The DNA of the CDR3 is TGTACCAGCAGTGAAGGAGGGGGCGGCAATCAGCCCCAGCATTTT. The chain carries TRBV2 and TRBJ1-5, with 7 bases fitting TRBD1. This CDR3 comprises 15 residues. Per germline, CDR1 SNHLY and CDR2 FYNNEI.

The table lists this clonotype with a few counts. CDR3 loop: CASREPGQGTYEQYF. CDR3 DNA: TGTGCCAGCAGAGAACCGGGACAGGGCACCTACGAGCAGTACTTC. The rearrangement uses TRBV6-2 or TRBV6-3 and TRBJ2-7, with TRBD1 identical over 9 bases. The CDR3 extends over 15 amino acids. The germline CDR1 and CDR2 sequences are MNHEY and SVGEGT. V lost 6 bases and J lost 2; bases outside the gene matches: 8.

A few counts support this clonotype. V and J are TRBV7-2 and TRBJ2-7, with D perhaps matching TRBD1 (7 bases). The V end lost 5 bases, the J end lost 3 bases, and 17 bases lay between the germline ends. The CDR3 is 15 amino acids. CDR1 and CDR2 (germline): SGHTA, FQGNSA. The chain's CDR3 is CASSERQGAGYEQYF. The CDR3 region has the DNA TGTGCCAGCAGCGAAAGACAGGGAGCGGGCTACGAGCAGTACTTC.

The CDR3 bases are TGTGCCAGCAGTTTTCAAACTAGTAGCTCCTACAATGAGCAGTTCTTC. Protein product: CASSFQTSSSYNEQFF. This chain uses TRBV6-1 with TRBJ2-1; a possible D gene is TRBD2 (5 bases). CDR3 length equals 16 residues. Trimming removed 5 bases from V and 0 bases from J, with 14 bases in between. Germline CDR1 and CDR2: MNHNS and SASEGT.

The chain is built from TRBV3-1 and TRBJ2-4; no clear D. The end of the DNA aligns better with TRBJ2-7, so the J call may be wrong. CDR3 length: 14 residues. Looked up from germline, CDR1 is LGHDT and CDR2 is YNNKEL (reference sequence). The CDR3 loop reads CASSQDLSGCEQYF. The CDR3 DNA sequence: TGTGCCAGCAGCCAAGATCTCTCCGGATGCGAGCAGTACTTC.

The genes are TRBV27 and TRBJ2-3; 15 nucleotides align to TRBD2. Trimming removed 5 bases from V and 4 bases from J; junction bases left unmatched: 7. Germline V CDR1 and CDR2: MNHEY, SMNVEV (reference sequence). The CDR3 covers 17 residues. CDR3 sequence: CASSPSGLAGGPDTQYF. The CDR3 DNA follows: TGTGCCAGCAGTCCTTCGGGACTAGCGGGGGGCCCAGATACGCAGTATTTT.

This clonotype has only one observation. The CDR3 region is CASSARDILGYGYTF. CDR3 DNA: TGTGCCAGCAGCGCTCGGGACATCTTAGGATATGGCTACACCTTC. This chain uses TRBV9 with TRBJ1-2, with D perhaps TRBD1 (6 bases). This CDR3 is 15 amino acids long. CDR1 and CDR2 from the germline V gene are SGDLS and YYNGEE. The ends were cut back, 3 bases at V and 5 bases at J, with 17 bases in the middle.

V and J are TRBV20-1 and TRBJ2-5, with 10 bases lining up with TRBD2. CDR1 and CDR2 (germline): DFQATT, SNEGSKA (reference sequence). This CDR3 has 14 residues. The V segment lost 2 bases and the J segment 11 bases; nucleotides outside the gene matches: 11. CDR3 protein: CSARSGTSVREQYF. The CDR3 DNA reads as TGCAGTGCTAGATCTGGGACTAGCGTTAGAGAGCAGTACTTC.

The chain uses TRBV29-1 and TRBJ2-7; D is possibly TRBD1 (6 bases). Germline values: CDR1 SQVTM, CDR2 ANQGSEA. CDR3 length: 12 amino acids. Trimming took 8 bases from V and 5 from J, leaving 16 bases between them. The CDR3 sequence: CSPKLYRDEQYF. The CDR3, as DNA: TGCAGCCCAAAACTATACAGGGACGAGCAGTACTTC.

This clonotype was counted between two and nine times. Since a much larger clone is just one base distant, this may be a read error. The chain has TRBV4-3 and TRBJ2-7; the D gene could be TRBD1 or TRBD2 (5 bases each). The CDR3 is made up of 16 amino acids. Germline lookup yields CDR1 LGHNA and CDR2 YSLEER. V gave up 11 bases and J gave up 0 bases, with 23 bases separating them. CDR3 in DNA: TGCGCCGGCCAAGAGGTCCATGGGACCAGCTCCTACGAGCAGTACTTC. It encodes CAGQEVHGTSSYEQYF.

This clonotype was seen more than once but under ten times. The chain uses TRBV5-1 and TRBJ2-7, with TRBD1 as a possible D gene (7 bases). CDR1 and CDR2 (germline): SGHRS, YFSETQ. This CDR3 is built from 15 residues. V lost 3 bases and J lost 3, with 16 bases in between. For the CDR3, the DNA is TGCGCCAGCAGCTGGAACAGGGGCGGGATCTACGAGCAGTACTTC. Translated, it gives CASSWNRGGIYEQYF.

Comment on this clonotype: Given the absence of the conserved phenylalanine or tryptophan at the CDR3 end, a read error is likely. This chain joins TRBV12-3 or TRBV12-4 and TRBJ2-7, with a possible D match to TRBD1 (5 bases). There are 13 residues in the CDR3. Trimming shortened V by 5 bases and J by 6 bases, and 14 bases separated the two germline ends. CDR3 sequence (DNA): TGTGCCAGCAGTGCCACCCTAGGGGTCGAGCAGTACCTC. It is translated as CASSATLGVEQYL.

With regard to this clonotype: Its ends do not fully match the called genes, so a read error is possible. The chain has TRBV7-9 and TRBJ2-1; the D is unclear. Germline V lookup: CDR1 SEHNR, CDR2 FQNEAQ (reference sequence). CDR3 size: 16 residues. The CDR3 here is CACSLEGSSSYNEQFF. CDR3 DNA sequence: TGTGCCTGCAGCTTAGAAGGCTCTAGCTCCTACAATGAGCAGTTCTTC.

V and J are TRBV6-2 or TRBV6-3 and TRBJ2-3; 7 bases align to TRBD1. V trimming: 0 bases; J trimming: 4 bases; junction bases outside the gene matches: 4. Germline V CDR1 and CDR2: MNHEY, SVGEGT. This CDR3 has 15 residues. CDR3 coding DNA: TGTGCCAGCAGTTACTCAGGACAGGCGCCAGATACGCAGTATTTT. This sequence encodes CASSYSGQAPDTQYF.

This clonotype was observed a single time. The rearrangement links TRBV12-3 or TRBV12-4 to TRBJ1-3, with TRBD1 as a possible D gene (5 bases). This CDR3 is 14 amino acids long. Trimming removed 3 bases from V and 2 bases from J, with 8 bases in between. CDR3 nucleotides: TGTGCCAGCAGTTTGGGGGAAACTGGAAACACCATATATTTT. It specifies CASSLGETGNTIYF.

Concerning this clonotype: The junction departs from germline at one end; a sequencing error may be responsible. This chain links TRBV6-5 with TRBJ2-7, with TRBD1 identical over 12 bases. This CDR3 comprises 15 residues. Germline V gene sequence: CDR1 MNHEY, CDR2 SVGAGI. CDR3: CTSSRSGTGGGEQYF. CDR3 bases: TGTACCAGCAGTAGATCCGGGACAGGGGGCGGCGAGCAGTACTTC.